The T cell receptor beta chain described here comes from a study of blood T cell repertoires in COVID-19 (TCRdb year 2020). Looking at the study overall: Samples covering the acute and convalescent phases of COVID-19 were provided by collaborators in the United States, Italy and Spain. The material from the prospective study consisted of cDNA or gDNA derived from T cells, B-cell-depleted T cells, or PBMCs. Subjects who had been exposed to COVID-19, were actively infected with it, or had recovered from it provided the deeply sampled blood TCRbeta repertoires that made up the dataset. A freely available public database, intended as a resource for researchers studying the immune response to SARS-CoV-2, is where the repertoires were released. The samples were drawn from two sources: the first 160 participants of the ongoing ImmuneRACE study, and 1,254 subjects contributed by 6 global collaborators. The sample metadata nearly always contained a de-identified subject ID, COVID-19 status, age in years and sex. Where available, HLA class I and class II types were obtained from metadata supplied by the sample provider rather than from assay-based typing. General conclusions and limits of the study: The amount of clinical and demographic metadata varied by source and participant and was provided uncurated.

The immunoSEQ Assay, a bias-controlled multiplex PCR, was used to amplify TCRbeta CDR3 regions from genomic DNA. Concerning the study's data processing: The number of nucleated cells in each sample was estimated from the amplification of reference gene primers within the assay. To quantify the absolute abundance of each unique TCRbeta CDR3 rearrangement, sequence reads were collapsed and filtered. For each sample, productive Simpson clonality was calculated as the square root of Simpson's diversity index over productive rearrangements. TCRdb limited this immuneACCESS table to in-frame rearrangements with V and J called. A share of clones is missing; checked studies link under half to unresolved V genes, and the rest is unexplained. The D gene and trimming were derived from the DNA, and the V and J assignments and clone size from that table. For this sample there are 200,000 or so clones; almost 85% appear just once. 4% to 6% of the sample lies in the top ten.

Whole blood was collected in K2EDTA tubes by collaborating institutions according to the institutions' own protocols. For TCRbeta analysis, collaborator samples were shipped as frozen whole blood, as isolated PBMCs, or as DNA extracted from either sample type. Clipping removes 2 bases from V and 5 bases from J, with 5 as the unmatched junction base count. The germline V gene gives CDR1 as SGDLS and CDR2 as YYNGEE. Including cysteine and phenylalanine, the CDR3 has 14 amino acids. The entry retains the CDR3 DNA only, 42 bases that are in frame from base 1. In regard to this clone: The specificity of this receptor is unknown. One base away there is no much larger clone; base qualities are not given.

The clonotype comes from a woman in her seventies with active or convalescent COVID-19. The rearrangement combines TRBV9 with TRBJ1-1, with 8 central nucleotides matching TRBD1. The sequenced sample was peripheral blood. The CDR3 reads CASSVQGASTEAFF. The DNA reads TGTGCCAGCAGCGTCCAGGGGGCCTCGACTGAAGCTTTCTTT. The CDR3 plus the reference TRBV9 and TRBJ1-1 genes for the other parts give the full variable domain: DSGVTQTPKHLITATGQRVTLRCSPRSGDLSVYWYQQSLDQGLQFLIQYYNGEERAKGNILERFSAQQFPDLHSELNLSSLELGDSALYFCASSVQGASTEAFFGQGTRLTVV.